This T cell receptor (beta chain) was found in a study of CD8+ T cells in alopecia areata. cDNA reverse transcribed from extracted RNA served as the sequencing template. The repertoire was sequenced with immunoSEQ multiplex PCR; TCRdb's copy has only in-frame clones and lacks some. Recorded here are over 100,000 clones, none singletons. This clone was seen a few times. Gene names and germline refer to mouse. The DNA ends 4 residues before the CDR3 does, and the rest of the CDR3 is filled in from the germline J gene. The CDR3 spans 14 residues. CDR1 and CDR2 (germline): NNHDY, SYVADS. Trimming took 1 base from V and 5 from J, leaving 10 bases between them.

The chain combines TRBV13-3 with TRBJ2-1; tentative D call: TRBD2 (5 bases). Material: lesional skin. The clonotype was recovered from a C3H/HeJ mouse with alopecia areata. For the strain, the MHC haplotype given is H2-k. The CDR3 bases that were read are TGTGCCAGCAGTGATCTGGGTAGGCATGCT. Amino acids: CASSDLGRHA. The whole CDR3 protein reads CASSDLGRHAEQFF.